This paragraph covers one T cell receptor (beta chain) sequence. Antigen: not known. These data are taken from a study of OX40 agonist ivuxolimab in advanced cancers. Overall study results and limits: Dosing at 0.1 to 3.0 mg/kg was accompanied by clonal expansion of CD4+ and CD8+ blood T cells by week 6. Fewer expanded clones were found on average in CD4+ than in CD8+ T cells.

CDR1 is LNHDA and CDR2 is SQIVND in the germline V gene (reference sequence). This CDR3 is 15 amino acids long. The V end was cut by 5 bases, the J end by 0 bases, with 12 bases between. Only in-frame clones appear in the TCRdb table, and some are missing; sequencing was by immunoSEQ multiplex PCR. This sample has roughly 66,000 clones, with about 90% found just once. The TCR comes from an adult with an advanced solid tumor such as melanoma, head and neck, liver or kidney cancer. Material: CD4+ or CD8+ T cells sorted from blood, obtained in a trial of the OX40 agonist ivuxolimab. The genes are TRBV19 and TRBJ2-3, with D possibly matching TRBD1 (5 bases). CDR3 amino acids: CASSALGASTDTQYF. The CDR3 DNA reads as TGTGCCAGTAGTGCGCTAGGGGCTAGCACAGATACGCAGTATTTT.